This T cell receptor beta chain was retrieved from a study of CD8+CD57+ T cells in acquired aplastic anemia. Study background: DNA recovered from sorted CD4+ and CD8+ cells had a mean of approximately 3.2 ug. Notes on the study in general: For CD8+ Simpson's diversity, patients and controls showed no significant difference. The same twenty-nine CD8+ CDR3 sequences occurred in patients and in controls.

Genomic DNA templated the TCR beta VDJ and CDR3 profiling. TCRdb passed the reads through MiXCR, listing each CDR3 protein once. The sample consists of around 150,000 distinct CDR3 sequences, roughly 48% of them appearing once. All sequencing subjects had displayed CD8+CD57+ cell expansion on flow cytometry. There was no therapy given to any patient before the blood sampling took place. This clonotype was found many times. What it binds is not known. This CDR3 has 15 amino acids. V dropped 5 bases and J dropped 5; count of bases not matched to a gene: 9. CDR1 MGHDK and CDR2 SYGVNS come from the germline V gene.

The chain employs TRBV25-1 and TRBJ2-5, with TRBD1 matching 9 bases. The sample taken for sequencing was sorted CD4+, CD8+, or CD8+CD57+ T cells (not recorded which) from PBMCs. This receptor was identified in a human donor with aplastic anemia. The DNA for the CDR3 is TGTGCCAGCAGTCCACCCGGGACAGGGTCCGAGACCCAGTACTTC. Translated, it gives CASSPPGTGSETQYF.